The 9 T cell receptor beta chains presented below share a single source sample, sequenced in a study of blood T cell repertoires in COVID-19. Libraries were prepared by immunoSEQ multiplex PCR; TCRdb keeps only in-frame clonotypes and omits some of them. The sample has a few hundred thousand clones; around 84% are singletons. Sample: peripheral blood. These receptors were taken from a woman older than 75 with COVID-19, enrolled during active disease.

This chain connects TRBV24-1 to TRBJ2-4; unclear D gene. V was shortened by 2 bases and J by 0 bases, with 7 bases between the two germline ends. Germline CDR1 and CDR2: KGHDR and SFDVKD. The CDR3 totals 15 residues. CDR3 in DNA: TGTGCCACCAGTGATTCTCAGGTAGCCAAAAACATTCAGTACTTC. It yields the protein CATSDSQVAKNIQYF.

This clone appeared a single time. The CDR3 bases are TGTGCCAGCAGCTTAGCGCGCGGGGGGTACAATGAGCAGTTCTTC. It encodes CASSLARGGYNEQFF. This sequence joins TRBV7-2 and TRBJ2-1, with 8 bases lining up with TRBD2. CDR1 is SGHTA, CDR2 FQGNSA, per germline. CDR3 size: 15 residues. The ends lost 0 bases at V and 4 bases at J; junction bases unmatched: 2. Complete variable domain (other parts from reference TRBV7-2 and TRBJ2-1): GAGVSQSPSNKVTEKGKDVELRCDPISGHTALYWYRQSLGQGLEFLIYFQGNSAPDKSGLPSDRFSAERTGGSVSTLTIQRTQQEDSAVYLCASSLARGGYNEQFFGPGTRLTVL.

This rearrangement joins TRBV29-1 to TRBJ2-1; TRBD1 is a possible D gene (5 bases). This CDR3 region has 15 residues. The germline V and J ends were trimmed by 3 bases and 5 bases, with 17 bases remaining between them. Germline loops: CDR1 SQVTM, CDR2 ANQGSEA. For the CDR3, the DNA is TGCAGCGTTGAGGATGGGGCGTTCGTCAACAATGAGCAGTTCTTC. It specifies CSVEDGAFVNNEQFF.

Only one count was recorded for this clone. The chain recombines TRBV6-1 with TRBJ2-4; tentatively, D is TRBD1 (6 bases). The V gene lost 3 bases and the J gene lost 5 bases, with 14 bases spanning the gap. There are 15 residues in the CDR3. Germline CDR1 MNHNS, CDR2 SASEGT. CDR3 sequence (DNA): TGTGCCAGCAGTGATCTAACAGGGCTGCAAAACATTCAGTACTTC. Encoded protein: CASSDLTGLQNIQYF.

This chain links TRBV27 with TRBJ1-5; perhaps TRBD1 as D (6 bases). This CDR3 contains 15 residues. V was cut by 6 bases and J by 7 bases, with 19 bases left in between. Germline CDR1 and CDR2: MNHEY and SMNVEV (reference sequence). The CDR3 region is CASRPGTQRGQPQHF. The CDR3 DNA follows: TGTGCCAGCAGGCCAGGAACCCAAAGGGGGCAGCCCCAGCATTTT.

The rearrangement links TRBV5-1 to TRBJ2-2, with D uncertain. There are 14 residues in the CDR3. The germline V and J ends were trimmed by 1 base and 1 base, with 5 bases remaining between them. The germline V gene encodes CDR1 SGHRS and CDR2 YFSETQ. DNA for the CDR3: TGCGCCAGCAGCTTGAATCGGAACACCGGGGAGCTGTTTTTT. Translation: CASSLNRNTGELFF.

This clone appeared once. This sequence joins TRBV7-9 and TRBJ2-2; the match to TRBD1 covers 10 bases. Looked up from germline, CDR1 is SEHNR and CDR2 is FQNEAQ (reference sequence). The ends lost 5 bases at V and 5 bases at J; junction bases unmatched: 5. CDR3 length equals 15 residues. CDR3 coding DNA: TGTGCCAGCAGCCGTGACAGGGGGCGAACCGGGGAGCTGTTTTTT. Translated: CASSRDRGRTGELFF.

Regarding this clone: Other DNA sequences in this specimen translate into the identical CDR3. This chain joins TRBV2 and TRBJ1-5, with 8 bases that match TRBD1. The V segment lost 2 bases and the J segment 2 bases; nucleotides outside the gene matches: 2. The germline gives CDR1 SNHLY, CDR2 FYNNEI. This CDR3 has 15 residues. The CDR3 sequence: CASSEQGAGNQPQHF. CDR3 DNA sequence: TGTGCCAGCAGTGAACAGGGGGCTGGCAATCAGCCCCAGCATTTT.

The chain recombines TRBV2 with TRBJ2-1; 8 bases align to TRBD2. Germline trimming cut 1 base from V and 4 bases from J; bases unmatched to any gene: 3. The CDR3 consists of 15 residues. Germline lookup yields CDR1 SNHLY and CDR2 FYNNEI. The CDR3 region is CASSEGRGGYNEQFF. The CDR3 DNA sequence: TGTGCCAGCAGTGAAGGACGGGGGGGGTACAATGAGCAGTTCTTC. Supplemented by reference TRBV2 and TRBJ2-1, the full variable domain reads EPEVTQTPSHQVTQMGQEVILRCVPISNHLYFYWYRQILGQKVEFLVSFYNNEISEKSEIFDDQFSVERPDGSNFTLKIRSTKLEDSAMYFCASSEGRGGYNEQFFGPGTRLTVL.